This TCR beta chain was recovered during a study of neoadjuvant anti-PD-1 for oral cavity cancer. On the study more broadly: Around day 43, patients without progression received a fourth nivolumab dose before surgery.

A note on this clone: The antigen is unknown.

Study-wide results and caveats: With three patients per group, TCR findings need larger cohorts. Pretreatment Treg/Th17 ratio correlated inversely with post-treatment tumor clonality.

The time point denotes: after neoadjuvant nivolumab, at surgical resection. Stage II-IVA oral cavity squamous cell carcinoma was new and untreated by systemic or radiation therapy. Using immunoSEQ multiplex PCR, the repertoire was profiled, and TCRdb retains in-frame clones only, with some absent. The top ten hold roughly 2.8% of the sample, which has some 8,000 clones, approximately 66% seen once. Germline-derived CDR1 and CDR2 are SGHVS and FQNEAQ. The CDR3 contains 15 residues. V was trimmed by 1 base and J by 4 bases, leaving 8 bases between them. The sample in question was PBMCs, obtained after nivolumab (anti-PD-1) treatment. This chain uses TRBV7-8 with TRBJ1-6; D gene unclear. This TCR was recovered from a person aged 40 to 85 with oral cavity squamous cell carcinoma. CDR3 amino acids: CASSLDGVYNSPLHF. CDR3 nucleotides: TGTGCCAGCAGCTTAGACGGGGTGTATAATTCACCCCTCCACTTT. Full variable domain (missing parts from reference TRBV7-8 and TRBJ1-6): GAGVSQSPRYKVAKRGQDVALRCDPISGHVSLFWYQQALGQGPEFLTYFQNEAQLDKSGLPSDRFFAERPEGSVSTLKIQRTQQEDSAVYLCASSLDGVYNSPLHFGNGTRLTVT.